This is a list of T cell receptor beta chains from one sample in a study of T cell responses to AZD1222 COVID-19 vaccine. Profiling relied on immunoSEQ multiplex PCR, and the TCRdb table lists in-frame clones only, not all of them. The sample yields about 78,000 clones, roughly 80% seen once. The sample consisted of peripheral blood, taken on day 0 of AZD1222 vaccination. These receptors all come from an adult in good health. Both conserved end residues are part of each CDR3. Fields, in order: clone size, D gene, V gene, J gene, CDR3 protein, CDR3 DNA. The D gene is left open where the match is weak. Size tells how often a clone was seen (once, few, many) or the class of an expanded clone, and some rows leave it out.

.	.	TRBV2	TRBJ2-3	CASKERRGTDTQYF	TGTGCCAGCAAGGAGCGCAGGGGCACAGATACGCAGTATTTT
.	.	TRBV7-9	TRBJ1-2	CASIGRAEGYTF	TGTGCCAGCATTGGCAGGGCGGAGGGCTACACCTTC
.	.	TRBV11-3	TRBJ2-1	CASSPDASSYNEQFF	TGTGCCAGCAGCCCGGATGCCAGCTCCTACAATGAGCAGTTCTTC
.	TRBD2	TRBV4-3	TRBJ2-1	CASSQVSASGMNEQFF	TGCGCCAGCAGCCAAGTATCGGCTAGCGGGATGAATGAGCAGTTCTTC
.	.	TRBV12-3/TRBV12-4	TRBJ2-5	CASSLGRVETQYF	TGTGCCAGCAGTTTAGGAAGGGTAGAGACCCAGTACTTC
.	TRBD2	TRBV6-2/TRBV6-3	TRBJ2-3	CASSYSGGDTDTQYF	TGTGCCAGCAGCTATAGCGGGGGTGACACAGATACGCAGTATTTT
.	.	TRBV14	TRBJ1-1	CASSQEMGVMNTEAFF	TGTGCCAGCAGCCAAGAGATGGGAGTCATGAACACTGAAGCTTTCTTT
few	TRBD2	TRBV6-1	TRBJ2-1	CASSASGGAFYNEQFF	TGTGCCAGCAGTGCTAGCGGGGGGGCCTTCTACAATGAGCAGTTCTTC
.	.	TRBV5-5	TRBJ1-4	CASSTRGGWGPNEKLFF	TGTGCCAGCAGCACCCGGGGAGGATGGGGACCAAATGAAAAACTGTTTTTT
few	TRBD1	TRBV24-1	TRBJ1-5	CATSESGQGEPQHF	TGTGCCACCAGTGAGTCGGGACAGGGGGAGCCCCAGCATTTT
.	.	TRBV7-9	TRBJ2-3	CASSFGRVSTDTQYF	TGTGCCAGCAGCTTTGGGCGGGTTAGCACAGATACGCAGTATTTT
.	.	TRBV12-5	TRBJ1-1	CASGSPRGGTEAFF	TGTGCTAGTGGTTCCCCGCGTGGGGGTACTGAAGCTTTCTTT
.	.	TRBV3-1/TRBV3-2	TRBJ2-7	CASSPRDGTYEQYF	TGTGCCAGCAGCCCTAGGGACGGTACCTACGAGCAGTACTTC
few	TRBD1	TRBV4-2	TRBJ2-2	CASSQEPTGPNTGELFF	TGTGCCAGCAGCCAAGAACCGACAGGGCCGAACACCGGGGAGCTGTTTTTT
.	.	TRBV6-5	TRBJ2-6	CASTGVGANVLTF	TGTGCCAGCACAGGGGTCGGGGCCAACGTCCTGACTTTC
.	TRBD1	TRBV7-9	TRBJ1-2	CASTISPDRAYGYTF	TGTGCCAGCACCATAAGTCCCGACAGGGCCTATGGCTACACCTTC
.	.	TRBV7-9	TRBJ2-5	CASSRAGQQETQYF	TGTGCCAGCAGCCGGGCGGGACAGCAAGAGACCCAGTACTTC
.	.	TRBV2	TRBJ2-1	CASSGSLGEQFF	TGTGCCAGCAGCGGGAGCCTTGGTGAGCAGTTCTTC
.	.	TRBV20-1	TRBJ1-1	CSRRGNTEAFF	TGCAGTCGGAGGGGGAACACTGAAGCTTTCTTT
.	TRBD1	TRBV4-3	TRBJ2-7	CASSQASGTGYEQYF	TGCGCCAGCAGCCAAGCCTCCGGGACAGGCTACGAGCAGTACTTC
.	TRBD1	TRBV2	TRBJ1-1	CASNARGTGVGTEAFF	TGTGCCAGCAACGCCCGGGGGACAGGGGTGGGAACTGAAGCTTTCTTT
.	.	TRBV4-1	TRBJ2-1	CASSQDVANRRNNEQFF	TGCGCCAGCAGCCAAGATGTGGCCAACCGGAGGAACAATGAGCAGTTCTTC
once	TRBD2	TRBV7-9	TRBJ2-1	CASSTQTSGNNEQFF	TGTGCCAGCAGCACCCAGACTAGCGGGAACAATGAGCAGTTCTTC
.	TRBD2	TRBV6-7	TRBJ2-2	CASSYRREGGSTGELFF	TGTGCCAGCAGTTACCGGCGGGAGGGGGGAAGCACCGGGGAGCTGTTTTTT
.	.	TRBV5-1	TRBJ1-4	CASSLSGEKLFF	TGCGCCAGCAGCTTGTCCGGTGAAAAACTGTTTTTT